These 6 T cell receptor beta chains share one sample of origin, sequenced in a study of T cell responses to AZD1222 COVID-19 vaccine. Measured with immunoSEQ multiplex PCR; TCRdb has only the in-frame clones, and not every one. This sample yields 200,000 or so clones, of which approximately 86% are seen a single time; over 6% belongs to the top ten. The sequenced sample was peripheral blood, obtained on day 0 of AZD1222 vaccination. The receptor source for this set is an adult in good health.

The chain uses TRBV5-4 and TRBJ1-1; weak D call: TRBD1 (6 bases). The germline V gene has CDR1 SGHNT and CDR2 YYREEE (reference sequence). The CDR3 contains 15 residues. The V and J ends lost 2 bases and 0 bases respectively, with 11 bases between them. CDR3 sequence (DNA): TGTGCCAGCAGCTTCGGGGGCCGAATGAACACTGAAGCTTTCTTT. Translating it yields CASSFGGRMNTEAFF.

The chain couples TRBV5-3 to TRBJ1-5, with D uncertain. TRBV5-3 falls under the ORF class, with uncertain function. V was shortened by 0 bases and J by 0 bases, with 4 bases between the two germline ends. The CDR3 totals 14 residues. The CDR3 reads CARSLEDSNQPQHF. The DNA of the CDR3 is TGTGCCAGAAGCTTGGAGGATAGCAATCAGCCCCAGCATTTT.

This chain connects TRBV30 to TRBJ2-7; 12 bases fit TRBD2. The CDR3 contains 14 residues. With V trimmed by 5 bases and J by 1 base, 3 bases remained unmatched. Germline CDR1 and CDR2: GTSNPN and SVGIG (reference sequence). In DNA, the CDR3 is TGTGCCTGGGCGACTAGCGGGGGTTCCTACGAGCAGTACTTC. This translates into CAWATSGGSYEQYF.

This chain joins TRBV7-9 and TRBJ2-5; D tentatively reads TRBD1 or TRBD2 (5 bases each). The ends were cut back, 3 bases at V and 1 base at J, with 9 bases in the middle. Germline CDR1 and CDR2: SEHNR and FQNEAQ (reference sequence). The CDR3 covers 14 residues. This CDR3 is CASSFMRGQETQYF. DNA of the CDR3: TGTGCCAGCAGCTTCATGAGGGGCCAAGAGACCCAGTACTTC.

Only a few counts were recorded for this clone. The chain couples TRBV30 to TRBJ1-2, with 7 bases matching TRBD1. CDR1 is GTSNPN, CDR2 SVGIG, per germline (reference sequence). Trimming removed 2 bases from V and 7 bases from J; junction bases left unmatched: 10. This CDR3 has 14 residues. The CDR3 DNA is TGTGCCTGGAGTCTTAGGGGGCCTCGCCGTGGCTACACCTTC. This sequence encodes CAWSLRGPRRGYTF.

The table lists this clone with a count of one. The J gene is TRBJ1-5, the V gene TRBV6-2 or TRBV6-3; a weak D match, TRBD1 (5 bases). Germline CDR1 and CDR2: MNHEY and SVGEGT. The CDR3 totals 14 residues. Deletions cut 2 bases from V and 2 bases from J, with 7 bases between. The CDR3 protein is CASSYGGGNQPQHF. CDR3 nucleotide sequence: TGTGCCAGCAGTTACGGAGGGGGCAATCAGCCCCAGCATTTT.